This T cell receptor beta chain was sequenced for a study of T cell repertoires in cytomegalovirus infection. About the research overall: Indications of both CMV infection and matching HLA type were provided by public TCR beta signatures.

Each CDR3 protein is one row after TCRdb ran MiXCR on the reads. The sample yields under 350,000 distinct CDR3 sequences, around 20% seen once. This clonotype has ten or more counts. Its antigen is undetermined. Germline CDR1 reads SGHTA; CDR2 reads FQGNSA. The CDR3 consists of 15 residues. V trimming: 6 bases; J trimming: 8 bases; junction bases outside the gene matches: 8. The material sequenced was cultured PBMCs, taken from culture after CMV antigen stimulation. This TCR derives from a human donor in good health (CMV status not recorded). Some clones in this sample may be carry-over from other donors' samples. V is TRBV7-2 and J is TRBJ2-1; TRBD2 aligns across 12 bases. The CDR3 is CASRSQTSGSYEQFF. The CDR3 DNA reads TGTGCCAGCAGATCACAGACTAGCGGGAGTTATGAGCAGTTCTTC.